These 26 T cell receptor beta chains originate from one sample sequenced in a study of CD8+CD57+ T cells in acquired aplastic anemia. Sequencing was done on patients that had shown CD8+CD57+ cell expansion by flow cytometry. It was genomic DNA that served as the template for profiling TCR beta VDJ and CDR3. TCRdb reanalysed the reads using MiXCR and keeps one entry per CDR3 protein. This table has 150,000 to 180,000 distinct CDR3 sequences, just over 50% appearing once. Sequencing was carried out using sorted CD4+, CD8+, or CD8+CD57+ T cells (not recorded which) from PBMCs. Source of these receptors: a human donor with aplastic anemia.

This clonotype is classed as medium-sized. V is TRBV2 and J is TRBJ1-2; D is possibly TRBD1 (5 bases). Trimming took 6 bases from V and 4 from J, leaving 6 bases between them. The CDR3 runs to 11 residues. Germline V gives CDR1 SNHLY, CDR2 FYNNEI. CDR3 nucleotide sequence: TGTGCCAGCAGGGACACCTATGGCTACACCTTC. It encodes CASRDTYGYTF.

The chain employs TRBV2 and TRBJ2-1; D is undetermined. Germline CDR1 reads SNHLY; CDR2 reads FYNNEI. V was shortened by 9 bases and J by 2 bases, with 11 bases between the two germline ends. This CDR3 contains 13 residues. CDR3 nucleotide sequence: TGTGCCAGTAGCACTTCGGCCTACAATGAGCAGTTCTTC. Its protein is CASSTSAYNEQFF.

In this sample, this clonotype turned up a few times. This chain joins TRBV15 and TRBJ1-6; D ambiguous. The ends were cut back, 1 base at V and 12 bases at J, with 10 bases in the middle. The CDR3 is made up of 13 amino acids. Germline CDR1 reads LNHNV; CDR2 reads YYDKDF (reference sequence). The CDR3: CATSRGPQRPLHF. As DNA, the CDR3 is TGTGCCACCAGCAGAGGACCGCAGAGACCCCTCCACTTT.

About this clonotype: A much larger clone is a single base away; this may be a read error. This chain connects TRBV5-1 to TRBJ2-7; D is possibly TRBD1 (5 bases). Trimming shortened V by 3 bases and J by 8 bases, and 18 bases separated the two germline ends. The CDR3 spans 14 residues. CDR1 is SGHRS, CDR2 YFSETQ, per germline. The CDR3: CASSSRQTDFKQYF. The CDR3 DNA follows: TGCGCCAGCAGCTCCCGACAGACTGATTTTAAGCAGTACTTC.

This clonotype was recorded many times. The CDR3 nucleotides read TGTGCCAGCGCCGCCGCGGAGATCGGGCGGGTTGAAGCTTTCTTT. Protein product: CASAAAEIGRVEAFF. The chain uses TRBV7-9 and TRBJ1-1; D gene ambiguous. Trimming shortened V by 8 bases and J by 7 bases, and 23 bases separated the two germline ends. The CDR3 runs to 15 residues. CDR1 and CDR2 from the germline V gene are SEHNR and FQNEAQ (reference sequence).

The chain's CDR3 is CSVEDGRGYEQYF. The CDR3, as DNA: TGCAGCGTTGAAGATGGCAGGGGCTACGAGCAGTACTTC. V is TRBV29-1 and J is TRBJ2-7, with D possibly TRBD1 on 6 matching bases. V lost 0 bases and J lost 3, with 9 bases in between. Germline values: CDR1 SQVTM, CDR2 ANQGSEA. CDR3 length equals 13 residues.

In the case of this clonotype: One end of the junction fails to match germline, which may point to a read error. The chain couples TRBV7-3 to TRBJ1-3; D gene unclear. Germline CDR1 is SGHTA and CDR2 is FQGTGA. The CDR3 extends over 12 amino acids. In DNA, the CDR3 is TGCGCCAGCAGCCACCCGGGAAACACCATATATTTT. Protein sequence: CASSHPGNTIYF.

This clonotype was detected many times. This chain connects TRBV7-2 to TRBJ2-3, with TRBD1 matching 8 bases. Trimming removed 5 bases from V and 0 bases from J; junction bases left unmatched: 13. The CDR3 length is 18 residues. CDR1 is SGHTA, CDR2 FQGNSA, per germline. The CDR3 nucleotides read TGTGCCAGCAGCGCCCGGGACAGGCTACTGGGTAGCACAGATACGCAGTATTTT. This translates into CASSARDRLLGSTDTQYF.

This clonotype came up many times. The CDR3 DNA reads as TGTGCCAGCAGTGAACTAGCGGGGGCCTACGAGCAGTACTTC. Its protein product is CASSELAGAYEQYF. The chain combines TRBV6-1 with TRBJ2-7; 10 bases agree with TRBD2. Germline CDR1 reads MNHNS; CDR2 reads SASEGT. This CDR3 comprises 14 residues. Trimming at V came to 2 bases and at J to 2 bases, leaving 0 bases not matched to a gene.

This clonotype was counted only a few times. The chain links TRBV24-1 to TRBJ2-3; D remains unclear. The germline V gene has CDR1 KGHDR and CDR2 SFDVKD. CDR3 size: 14 residues. V was trimmed by 4 bases and J by 3 bases, leaving 10 bases between them. The CDR3 nucleotides are TGTGCCACCAGTGACCCTAAAACGACAGATACGCAGTATTTT. It yields the protein CATSDPKTTDTQYF.

A single count supports this clonotype. This sequence joins TRBV10-3 and TRBJ1-1; a weak D match, TRBD1 (5 bases). The CDR3 loop spans 13 amino acids. The V gene lost 6 bases and the J gene lost 1 base, with 9 bases spanning the gap. Per the germline V gene, CDR1 is ENHRY and CDR2 is SYGVKD. The CDR3, as DNA: TGTGCCATCAGCGGGACGGCGAACACTGAAGCTTTCTTT. Translation gives CAISGTANTEAFF.

This clonotype was seen more than once but under ten times. The chain joins TRBV20-1 to TRBJ1-6; D is perhaps TRBD1 (5 bases). The germline V gene has CDR1 DFQATT and CDR2 SNEGSKA (reference sequence). The CDR3 runs 14 residues. Trimming cost V 0 bases and J 8 bases, with 11 bases left between them. The CDR3 DNA is TGCAGTGCTAGAGACCCTCAGGGACATTCACCCCTCCACTTT. This encodes CSARDPQGHSPLHF.

The J gene is TRBJ2-1, the V gene TRBV28; D perhaps matches TRBD2 (6 bases). The CDR3 consists of 15 residues. Germline assignment: CDR1 MDHEN and CDR2 SYDVKM. V was clipped by 4 bases and J by 9 bases, with 19 bases between them. The DNA of the CDR3 is TGTGCCAGCAGTTGGAGGGACCAGTCGGTGGGTGAGCAGTTCTTC. Amino acids: CASSWRDQSVGEQFF.

This clonotype has ten or more counts. The chain links TRBV4-2 to TRBJ2-3; TRBD2 agrees at 8 bases. CDR3 length: 19 amino acids. Germline V gene sequence: CDR1 LGHNA, CDR2 YNFKEQ. Trimming cost V 4 bases and J 3 bases; bases outside gene matches: 18. The CDR3 protein is CASSLRGAGGRGGTDTQYF. DNA of the CDR3: TGTGCCAGCAGCCTCCGAGGGGCGGGGGGCCGAGGGGGGACAGATACGCAGTATTTT.

This clonotype showed up just a few times. V gene TRBV6-1 combines with J gene TRBJ1-6, with a weak D call TRBD1 (6 bases). The CDR3 has 15 residues. V was shortened by 5 bases and J by 6 bases, with 14 bases between the two germline ends. Germline CDR1 reads MNHNS; CDR2 reads SASEGT. For the CDR3, the DNA is TGTGCCAGCAGTCCGAACGGGGGGCGTAATTCACCCCTCCACTTT. Protein sequence: CASSPNGGRNSPLHF.

The J gene is TRBJ1-4, the V gene TRBV5-5; no clear D gene. Germline CDR1 SGHKS, CDR2 YYEKEE (reference sequence). This CDR3 has 15 amino acids. The V gene lost 5 bases and the J gene lost 0 bases, with 11 bases spanning the gap. This chain's CDR3 is CASRRGSSTNEKLFF. The CDR3 DNA follows: TGTGCCAGCAGACGGGGATCCTCAACTAATGAAAAACTGTTTTTT.

V and J are TRBV2 and TRBJ1-2; 9 nucleotides line up with TRBD1. The V and J ends lost 4 bases and 3 bases, in that order; junction bases with no gene match: 9. Per the germline V gene, CDR1 is SNHLY and CDR2 is FYNNEI. This CDR3 is built from 16 residues. CDR3 bases: TGTGCCAGCAGTGCCCCAACAGGGGGCGTCGACTATGGCTACACCTTC. Amino acids: CASSAPTGGVDYGYTF.

This clonotype has ten or more counts. The rearrangement links TRBV20-1 to TRBJ2-3; D is perhaps TRBD1 (8 bases). Per germline, CDR1 DFQATT and CDR2 SNEGSKA (reference sequence). This CDR3 comprises 20 residues. V was shortened by 3 bases and J by 5 bases, with 33 bases between the two germline ends. CDR3: CSASGGQDSPQGGPGDTQYF. In nucleotides, the CDR3 is TGCAGTGCTAGCGGGGGACAGGACAGCCCTCAGGGGGGGCCGGGAGATACGCAGTATTTT.

This clonotype was seen repeatedly, ten times or more. The CDR3 reads CASSHRVGGAEETQYF. CDR3 in DNA: TGCGCCAGCAGCCACCGAGTGGGGGGGGCAGAAGAGACCCAGTACTTC. The J gene is TRBJ2-5, the V gene TRBV5-1; D may be TRBD2 (7 bases). The CDR3 is 16 residues long. Germline loops: CDR1 SGHRS, CDR2 YFSETQ. With 4 bases removed from V and 3 bases from J, the gap between germline ends came to 19 bases.

Worth noting for this clonotype: This may come from a read error, since a much larger clone is one base off. This chain joins TRBV5-6 and TRBJ1-3; 10 bases align to TRBD1. CDR1 and CDR2 from the germline V gene are SGHDT and YYEEEE. The CDR3 has 16 residues. CDR3 sequence (DNA): TGTGCCAGCAGTTATGGGACAGGGGTCTCTGGAAACACCATACATTTT. It specifies CASSYGTGVSGNTIHF.

This clonotype was seen many times. The chain combines TRBV7-9 with TRBJ2-6; unclear D gene. V was clipped by 4 bases and J by 0 bases, with 7 bases between them. Germline V CDR1 and CDR2: SEHNR, FQNEAQ (reference sequence). The CDR3 is 15 residues long. This CDR3 is CASSSRTSGANVLTF. The CDR3 DNA sequence: TGTGCCAGCAGCTCGAGGACCTCTGGGGCCAACGTCCTGACTTTC.

There are many counts of this clonotype. The chain combines TRBV5-6 with TRBJ1-2; D is unresolved. The CDR3 totals 12 residues. Germline values: CDR1 SGHDT, CDR2 YYEEEE. V was shortened by 0 bases and J by 11 bases, with 11 bases between the two germline ends. CDR3 in DNA: TGTGCCAGCAGCTTGGTCGGGAGCTGGTACACCTTC. This codes for CASSLVGSWYTF.

The sample holds many counts of this clonotype. This chain connects TRBV20-1 to TRBJ2-3; D gene uncertain. The V end lost 1 base, the J end lost 4 bases, and 9 bases lay between the germline ends. The CDR3 extends over 13 amino acids. The germline gives CDR1 DFQATT, CDR2 SNEGSKA (reference sequence). The CDR3 DNA follows: TGCAGTGCTAGAGGTAGGTGGCCAGATACGCAGTATTTT. Translated, it gives CSARGRWPDTQYF.

This clonotype was observed many times. The rearrangement uses TRBV29-1 and TRBJ1-3, with a tentative D call TRBD1 (5 bases). The CDR3 sequence is 12 residues long. The ends were cut back, 3 bases at V and 9 bases at J, with 12 bases in the middle. Germline V gene data show CDR1 as SQVTM and CDR2 as ANQGSEA. The CDR3 nucleotides are TGCAGCGTTGAGGCGGGGGAAACCACCATATATTTT. It encodes CSVEAGETTIYF. Together with reference TRBV29-1 and TRBJ1-3, the CDR3 gives the full variable domain: SAVISQKPSRDICQRGTSLTIQCQVDSQVTMMFWYRQQPGQSLTLIATANQGSEATYESGFVIDKFPISRPNLTFSTLTVSNMSPEDSSIYLCSVEAGETTIYFGEGSWLTVV.

About this clonotype: This may be a read error: a much more frequent sequence differs by one nucleotide. The rearrangement joins TRBV10-3 to TRBJ2-7; D is undetermined. CDR1 and CDR2 from the germline V gene are ENHRY and SYGVKD. The length of the CDR3 is 13 residues. V was shortened by 5 bases and J by 3 bases, with 11 bases between the two germline ends. In DNA form, the CDR3 reads TGTGCCATCAGTTGGACCGAGATCTACGAGCAGTACTTC. The encoded protein is CAISWTEIYEQYF.

A note on this clonotype: Since the CDR3 does not end with the conserved phenylalanine or tryptophan, this likely comes from a read error. The limits of the CDR3 on the DNA are not certain, so only TCRdb's listed CDR3 is given. The V call is TRBV20-1, the J call TRBJ2-6. The CDR3 sequence runs 10 residues, both termini included. Germline loops: CDR1 DFQATT, CDR2 SNEGSKA (reference sequence). This CDR3 is CSARDLPRTS.